These 5 T cell receptor beta chains were all obtained from the same sample, sequenced in a study of T cell responses to AZD1222 COVID-19 vaccine. Data came from immunoSEQ multiplex PCR; TCRdb stores just in-frame clones and leaves some out. This table holds about 77,000 clones, about 92% found once. The specimen was peripheral blood, collected 28 days after the second AZD1222 dose. The receptor set was obtained from an adult who received the AZD1222 COVID-19 vaccine.

This clone was counted a few times. The sample holds other DNA sequences that translate to the same CDR3. V and J are TRBV12-3 or TRBV12-4 and TRBJ2-1; D remains ambiguous. The ends were cut back, 0 bases at V and 8 bases at J, with 2 bases in the middle. CDR3 length: 11 residues. The CDR3 reads CASSLADEQFF. The CDR3, as DNA: TGTGCCAGCAGTTTAGCCGATGAGCAGTTCTTC.

The chain recombines TRBV7-9 with TRBJ2-1; TRBD2 matches 10 bases. Germline V CDR1 and CDR2: SEHNR, FQNEAQ (reference sequence). V trimming: 5 bases; J trimming: 2 bases; junction bases outside the gene matches: 9. This CDR3 contains 17 residues. CDR3 loop: CASSPRLTSGTYNEQFF. CDR3 DNA: TGTGCCAGCAGCCCGAGGCTTACTAGCGGGACCTACAATGAGCAGTTCTTC.

This clone was recorded once. The gene calls are TRBV5-4 and TRBJ2-1; possible D gene TRBD2, 6 bases. Germline V gives CDR1 SGHNT, CDR2 YYREEE (reference sequence). Trimming shortened V by 4 bases and J by 0 bases, and 14 bases separated the two germline ends. The CDR3 has 16 amino acids. The CDR3 DNA sequence: TGTGCCAGCAGCGACCAAGCGGGCTTCTCCTACAATGAGCAGTTCTTC. Protein sequence: CASSDQAGFSYNEQFF.

The CDR3 reads CASHRQMNTEAFF. The CDR3 nucleotides are TGTGCCAGCCACCGCCAGATGAACACTGAAGCTTTCTTT. The chain uses TRBV28 and TRBJ1-1; no firm D call. This CDR3 spans 13 amino acids. With 8 bases removed from V and 0 bases from J, the gap between germline ends came to 10 bases. Germline lookup yields CDR1 MDHEN and CDR2 SYDVKM. Using reference TRBV28 and TRBJ1-1 for the parts outside the CDR3, the full variable domain is DVKVTQSSRYLVKRTGEKVFLECVQDMDHENMFWYRQDPGLGLRLIYFSYDVKMKEKGDIPEGYSVSREKKERFSLILESASTNQTSMYLCASHRQMNTEAFFGQGTRLTVV.

The chain couples TRBV27 to TRBJ1-5; D is perhaps TRBD1 (5 bases). V lost 0 bases and J 4 bases, leaving 10 bases between the germline ends. CDR1 is MNHEY, CDR2 SMNVEV, per germline (reference sequence). This CDR3 spans 15 amino acids. The CDR3 protein is CASSLSGDGNQPQHF. DNA for the CDR3: TGTGCCAGCAGTTTATCGGGGGACGGGAATCAGCCCCAGCATTTT.